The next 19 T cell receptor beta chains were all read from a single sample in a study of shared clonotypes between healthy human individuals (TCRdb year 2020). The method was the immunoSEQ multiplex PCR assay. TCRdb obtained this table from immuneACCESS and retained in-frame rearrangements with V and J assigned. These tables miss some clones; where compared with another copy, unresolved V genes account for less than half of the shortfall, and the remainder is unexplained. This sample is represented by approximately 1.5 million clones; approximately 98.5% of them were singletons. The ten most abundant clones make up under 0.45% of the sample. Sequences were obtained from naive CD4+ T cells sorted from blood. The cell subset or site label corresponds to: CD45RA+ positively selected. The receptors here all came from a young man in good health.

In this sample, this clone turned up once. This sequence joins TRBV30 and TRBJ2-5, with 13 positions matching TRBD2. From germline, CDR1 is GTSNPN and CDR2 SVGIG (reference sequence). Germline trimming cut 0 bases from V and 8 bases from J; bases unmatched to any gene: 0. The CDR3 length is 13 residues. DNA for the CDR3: TGTGCCTGGAGTGTGGGACTAGCGGGAACCCAGTACTTC. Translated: CAWSVGLAGTQYF.

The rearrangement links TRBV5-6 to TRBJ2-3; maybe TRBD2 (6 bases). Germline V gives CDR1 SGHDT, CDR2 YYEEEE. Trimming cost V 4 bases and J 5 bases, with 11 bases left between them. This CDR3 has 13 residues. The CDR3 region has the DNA TGTGCCAGCAGCGCCCGGGAGATAGATACGCAGTATTTT. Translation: CASSAREIDTQYF.

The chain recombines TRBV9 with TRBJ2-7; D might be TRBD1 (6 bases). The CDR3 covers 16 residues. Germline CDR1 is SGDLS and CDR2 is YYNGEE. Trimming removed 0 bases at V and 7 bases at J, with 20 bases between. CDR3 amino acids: CASSVATGLMFGEQYF. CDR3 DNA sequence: TGTGCCAGCAGCGTAGCTACAGGGCTTATGTTTGGTGAGCAGTACTTC.

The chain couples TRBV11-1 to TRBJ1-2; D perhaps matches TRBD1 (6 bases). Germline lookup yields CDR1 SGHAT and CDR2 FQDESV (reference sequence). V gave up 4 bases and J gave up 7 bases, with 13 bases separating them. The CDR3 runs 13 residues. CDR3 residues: CASSSEQGSGYTF. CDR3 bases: TGTGCCAGCAGCTCGGAACAGGGTTCTGGCTACACCTTC.

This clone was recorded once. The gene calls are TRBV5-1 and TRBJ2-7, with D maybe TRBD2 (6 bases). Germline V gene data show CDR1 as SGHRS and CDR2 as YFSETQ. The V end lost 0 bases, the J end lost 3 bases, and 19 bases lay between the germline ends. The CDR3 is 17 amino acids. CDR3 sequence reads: CASSLALTIAGIYEQYF. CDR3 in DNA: TGCGCCAGCAGCTTGGCCCTGACTATTGCGGGGATCTACGAGCAGTACTTC.

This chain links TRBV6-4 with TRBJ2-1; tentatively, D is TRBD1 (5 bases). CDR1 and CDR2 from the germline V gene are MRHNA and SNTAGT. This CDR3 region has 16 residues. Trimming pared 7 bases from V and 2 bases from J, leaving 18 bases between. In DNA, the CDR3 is TGTGCCAGCAAACCCACACCAGGGTCCCCCTACAATGAGCAGTTCTTC. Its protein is CASKPTPGSPYNEQFF.

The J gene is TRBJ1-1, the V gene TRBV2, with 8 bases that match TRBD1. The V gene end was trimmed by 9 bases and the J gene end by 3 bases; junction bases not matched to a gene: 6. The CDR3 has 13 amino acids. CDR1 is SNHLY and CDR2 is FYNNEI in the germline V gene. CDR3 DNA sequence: TGTGCCAGGTCAGGGGGCGTTCACACTGAAGCTTTCTTT. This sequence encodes CARSGGVHTEAFF.

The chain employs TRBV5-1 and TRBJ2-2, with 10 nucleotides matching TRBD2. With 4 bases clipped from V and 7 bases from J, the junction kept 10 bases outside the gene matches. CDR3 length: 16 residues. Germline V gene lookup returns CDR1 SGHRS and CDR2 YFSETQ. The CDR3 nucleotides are TGCGCCAGCAGCGTGCGGCCTAGCGGGGGACACGGGGAGCTGTTTTTT. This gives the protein CASSVRPSGGHGELFF.

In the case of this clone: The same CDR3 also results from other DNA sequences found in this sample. The CDR3 sequence is CASSVVGTGELFF. The CDR3 coding sequence is TGTGCCAGCAGCGTAGTCGGCACCGGGGAGCTGTTTTTT. V gene TRBV9 combines with J gene TRBJ2-2; D unclear. Trimming cost V 0 bases and J 4 bases, with 4 bases left between them. Per germline, CDR1 SGDLS and CDR2 YYNGEE. The CDR3 spans 13 residues.

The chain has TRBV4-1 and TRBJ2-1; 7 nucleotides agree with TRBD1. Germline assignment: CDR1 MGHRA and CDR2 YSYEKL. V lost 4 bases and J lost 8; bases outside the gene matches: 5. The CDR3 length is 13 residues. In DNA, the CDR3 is TGCGCCAGCAGCCTGGGACAGTTCTATGAGCAGTTCTTC. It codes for CASSLGQFYEQFF.

CDR3 DNA: TGCAGCGCTGTTGGGGCCTCCGGCACTGAGCAGTTCTTC. This translates into CSAVGASGTEQFF. V gene TRBV29-1 combines with J gene TRBJ2-1, with TRBD1 as a possible D gene (5 bases). The CDR3 is 13 amino acids. Looked up from germline, CDR1 is SQVTM and CDR2 is ANQGSEA. Trimming left V 7 bases short and J 9 bases short, with 19 bases between.

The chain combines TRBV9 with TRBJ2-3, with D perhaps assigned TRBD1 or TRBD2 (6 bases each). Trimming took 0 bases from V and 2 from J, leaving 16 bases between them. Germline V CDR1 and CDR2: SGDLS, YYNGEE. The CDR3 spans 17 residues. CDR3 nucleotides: TGTGCCAGCAGCGTAGCGCCGGGGGCGACACACACAGATACGCAGTATTTT. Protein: CASSVAPGATHTDTQYF.

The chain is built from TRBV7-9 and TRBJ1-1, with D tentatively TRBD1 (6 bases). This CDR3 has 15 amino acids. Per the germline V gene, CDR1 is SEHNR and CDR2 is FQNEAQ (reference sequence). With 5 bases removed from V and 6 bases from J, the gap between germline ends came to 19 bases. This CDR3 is CASSRGGVSNAEAFF. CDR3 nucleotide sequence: TGTGCCAGCAGCCGAGGGGGGGTGTCGAATGCTGAAGCTTTCTTT.

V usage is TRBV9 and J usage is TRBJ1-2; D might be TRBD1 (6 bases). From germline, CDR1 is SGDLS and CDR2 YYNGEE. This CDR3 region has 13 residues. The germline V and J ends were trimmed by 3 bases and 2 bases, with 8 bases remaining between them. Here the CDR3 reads CASSGDRNYGYTF. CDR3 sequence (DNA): TGTGCCAGCAGCGGAGACAGGAACTATGGCTACACCTTC.

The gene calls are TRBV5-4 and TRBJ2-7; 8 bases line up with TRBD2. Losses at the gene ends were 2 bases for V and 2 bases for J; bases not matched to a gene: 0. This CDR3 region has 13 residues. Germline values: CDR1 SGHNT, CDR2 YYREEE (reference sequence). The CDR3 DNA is TGTGCCAGCAGCTTCGGGGGGGCCTACGAGCAGTACTTC. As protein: CASSFGGAYEQYF. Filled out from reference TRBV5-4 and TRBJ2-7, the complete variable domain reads ETGVTQSPTHLIKTRGQQVTLRCSSQSGHNTVSWYQQALGQGPQFIFQYYREEENGRGNFPPRFSGLQFPNYSSELNVNALELDDSALYLCASSFGGAYEQYFGPGTRLTVT.

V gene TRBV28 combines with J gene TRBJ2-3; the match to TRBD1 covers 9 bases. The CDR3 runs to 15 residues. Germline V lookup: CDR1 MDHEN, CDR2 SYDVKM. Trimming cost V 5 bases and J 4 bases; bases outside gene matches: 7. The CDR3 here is CASSRSTGGADTQYF. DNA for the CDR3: TGTGCCAGCAGTCGCTCTACAGGGGGCGCAGATACGCAGTATTTT.

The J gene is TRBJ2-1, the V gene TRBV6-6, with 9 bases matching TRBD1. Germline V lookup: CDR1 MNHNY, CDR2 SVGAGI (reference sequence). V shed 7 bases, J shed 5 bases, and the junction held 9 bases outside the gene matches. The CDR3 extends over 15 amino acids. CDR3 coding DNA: TGTGCCAGCACCATACAGGGGGCGCCTAACAATGAGCAGTTCTTC. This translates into CASTIQGAPNNEQFF.

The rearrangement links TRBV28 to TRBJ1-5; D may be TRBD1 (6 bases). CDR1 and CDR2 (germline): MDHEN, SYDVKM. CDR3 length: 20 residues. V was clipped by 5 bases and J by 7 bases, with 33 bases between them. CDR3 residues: CASSPTGTLLPGTHIQPQHF. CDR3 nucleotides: TGTGCCAGCAGTCCCACCGGGACCCTCCTTCCCGGGACACATATCCAGCCCCAGCATTTT. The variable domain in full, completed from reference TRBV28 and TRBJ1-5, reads DVKVTQSSRYLVKRTGEKVFLECVQDMDHENMFWYRQDPGLGLRLIYFSYDVKMKEKGDIPEGYSVSREKKERFSLILESASTNQTSMYLCASSPTGTLLPGTHIQPQHFGDGTRLSIL.

CDR3 in DNA: TGTGCCAGCAGTTTGGCTAGCGCGGGACCAGATACGCAGTATTTT. Its translation is CASSLASAGPDTQYF. V is TRBV28 and J is TRBJ2-3, with TRBD2 as a possible D gene (6 bases). Trimming cost V 3 bases and J 4 bases, with 14 bases left between them. The CDR3 contains 15 residues. Germline CDR1 reads MDHEN; CDR2 reads SYDVKM.